The text below deals with one T cell receptor beta chain. This clone has a handful of counts. Its antigen is not yet known. Qualities for individual bases were not recorded, and no much larger clone is one base off. These data come from a study of OX40 agonist ivuxolimab in advanced cancers. Study-level background: Ivuxolimab, which targeted the costimulatory receptor OX40 (CD134), was an agonistic, fully human IgG2 monoclonal antibody. Intravenous ivuxolimab was administered to patients every 2 weeks at six dose levels: 0.01, 0.1, 0.3, 1.5, 3 and 10 mg/kg. The purpose of peripheral TCRbeta sequencing was to test whether ivuxolimab changed TCR sequence diversity and led to clonal T-cell expansion. In the dose-escalation cohort, about four fifths of patients were male, and the mean age was 60 years with a range of roughly 23 to 79. Partial responses occurred in three dose-escalation patients: two with cutaneous melanoma and one with hepatocellular carcinoma. Prior anti-PD-1, anti-PD-L1 or anti-CTLA-4 therapy was permitted, and about two fifths of dose-escalation patients had received checkpoint inhibitors. Of the roughly 54 dose-escalation patients, hepatocellular carcinoma was present in roughly 19, melanoma in roughly 15, renal cell carcinoma in 9 and head and neck cancer in 9. The paper reports the monotherapy dose-escalation portion (N ≈ 50 patients) of the phase I ivuxolimab trial.

From V the trimming removes 2 bases and from J it removes 5 bases, while the gene matches leave 4 bases of the junction unaccounted for. The CDR3 measures 15 amino acids from cysteine to phenylalanine. Just the 45-base CDR3 DNA is kept, in frame starting at base 1. CDR1 SSHAT and CDR2 FNYEAQ were looked up in the germline V gene (reference sequence). The trial excluded patients who had a history of autoimmune disease or were on systemic immunosuppression. Peripheral blood for TCR sequencing was collected from all dose cohorts at baseline, on cycle 4 day 1, and on cycle 7 day 1. The samples were drawn from a first-in-human, open-label, multicenter phase I dose-escalation trial of ivuxolimab. Adults with locally advanced or metastatic melanoma, renal cell, hepatocellular, or head and neck squamous cell carcinoma were enrolled in the trial. Before TCR sequencing, CD4+ T cells and CD8+ T cells were sorted from peripheral blood as separate populations.

Results the study describes overall, beyond this receptor: Which antigens the clonally expanded peripheral T cells were specific for was not determined. Low levels of normalized T-cell clonal expansion were also shown by some nonresponding patients. In the 0.1-3.0 mg/kg groups, partial responders were among the patients with the lowest normalized peripheral clonal expansion, particularly in CD8+ T cells. Clonal expansion of both CD4+ and CD8+ blood T cells was observed from baseline to week 6 at doses 0.1 to 3.0 mg/kg. On average, CD8+ T cells showed more expanded clones than CD4+ T cells after ivuxolimab.

To sequence the TCRbeta CDR3 region, genomic DNA was isolated from the sorted cells. The immunoSEQ Assay was used to sequence the TCRbeta CDR3 regions. TCRdb carries this immuneACCESS record with in-frame sequences only. Its versions omit some clonotypes, under half of them owing to an unresolved V gene in the studies checked, with the rest unexplained. Recorded for this sample are roughly 45,000 clones; around nine tenths of them occurred a single time. The ten biggest clones cover under 2.5% of the sample. The chain joins TRBV7-7 to TRBJ2-2; TRBD1 lines up with 8 middle nucleotides. This TCR derives from an adult with an advanced solid tumor such as melanoma, head and neck, liver or kidney cancer. The material was CD4+ or CD8+ T cells sorted from blood, obtained in a trial of the OX40 agonist ivuxolimab. The CDR3 region: CASSLLTGGTGELFF. The nucleotide sequence reads as follows: TGTGCCAGCAGCTTACTAACAGGGGGGACCGGGGAGCTGTTTTTT.